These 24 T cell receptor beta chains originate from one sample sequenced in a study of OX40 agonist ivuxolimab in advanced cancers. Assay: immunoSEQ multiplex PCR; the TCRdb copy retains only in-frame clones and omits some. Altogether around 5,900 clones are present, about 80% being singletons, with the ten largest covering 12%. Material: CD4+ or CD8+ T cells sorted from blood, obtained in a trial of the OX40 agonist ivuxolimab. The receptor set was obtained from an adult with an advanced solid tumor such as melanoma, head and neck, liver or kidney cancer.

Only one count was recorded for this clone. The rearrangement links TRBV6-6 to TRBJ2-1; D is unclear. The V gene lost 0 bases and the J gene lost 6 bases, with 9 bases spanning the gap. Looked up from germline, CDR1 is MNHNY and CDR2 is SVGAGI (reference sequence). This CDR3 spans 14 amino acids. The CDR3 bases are TGTGCCAGCAGTTACTCGGTTGACGGCAATGAGCAGTTCTTC. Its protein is CASSYSVDGNEQFF.

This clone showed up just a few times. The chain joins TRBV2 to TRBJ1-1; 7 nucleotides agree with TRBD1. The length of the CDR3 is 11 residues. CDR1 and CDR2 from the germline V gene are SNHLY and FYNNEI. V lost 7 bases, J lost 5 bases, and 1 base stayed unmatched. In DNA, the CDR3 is TGTGCCAGCACAGGGGGGACTGAAGCTTTCTTT. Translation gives CASTGGTEAFF.

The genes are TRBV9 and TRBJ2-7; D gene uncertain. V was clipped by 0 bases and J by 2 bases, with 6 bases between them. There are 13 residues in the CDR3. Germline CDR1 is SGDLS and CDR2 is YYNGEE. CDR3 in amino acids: CASSVGTTYEQYF. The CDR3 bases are TGTGCCAGCAGCGTAGGCACCACCTACGAGCAGTACTTC.

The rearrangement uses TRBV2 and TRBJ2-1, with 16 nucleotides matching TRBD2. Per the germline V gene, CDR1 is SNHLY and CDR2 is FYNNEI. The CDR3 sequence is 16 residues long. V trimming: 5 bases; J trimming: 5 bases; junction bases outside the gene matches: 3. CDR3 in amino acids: CASSPGTSGRDNEQFF. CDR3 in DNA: TGTGCCAGCAGTCCCGGGACTAGCGGGAGGGACAATGAGCAGTTCTTC. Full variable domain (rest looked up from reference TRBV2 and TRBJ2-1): EPEVTQTPSHQVTQMGQEVILRCVPISNHLYFYWYRQILGQKVEFLVSFYNNEISEKSEIFDDQFSVERPDGSNFTLKIRSTKLEDSAMYFCASSPGTSGRDNEQFFGPGTRLTVL.

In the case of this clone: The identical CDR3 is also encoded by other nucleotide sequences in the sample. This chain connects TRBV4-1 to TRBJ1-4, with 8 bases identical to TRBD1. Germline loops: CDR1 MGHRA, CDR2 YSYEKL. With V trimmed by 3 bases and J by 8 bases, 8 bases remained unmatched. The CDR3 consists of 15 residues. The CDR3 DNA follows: TGCGCCAGCAGCCATGGACAGGGCGAGGGAGAAAAACTGTTTTTT. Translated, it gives CASSHGQGEGEKLFF.

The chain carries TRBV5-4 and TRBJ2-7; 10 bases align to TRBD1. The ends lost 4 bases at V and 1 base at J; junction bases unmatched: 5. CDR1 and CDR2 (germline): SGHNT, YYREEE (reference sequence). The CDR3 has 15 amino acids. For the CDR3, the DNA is TGTGCCAGCAGCCTCGGACAGGGGGGATCCTACGAGCAGTACTTC. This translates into CASSLGQGGSYEQYF. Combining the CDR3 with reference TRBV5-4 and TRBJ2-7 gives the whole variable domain ETGVTQSPTHLIKTRGQQVTLRCSSQSGHNTVSWYQQALGQGPQFIFQYYREEENGRGNFPPRFSGLQFPNYSSELNVNALELDDSALYLCASSLGQGGSYEQYFGPGTRLTVT.

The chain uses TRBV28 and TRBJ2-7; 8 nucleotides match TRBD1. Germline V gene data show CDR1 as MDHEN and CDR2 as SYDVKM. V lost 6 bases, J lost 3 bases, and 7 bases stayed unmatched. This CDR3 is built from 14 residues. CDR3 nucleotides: TGTGCCAGCAGATCGGATGGGACAGGCTACGAGCAGTACTTC. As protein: CASRSDGTGYEQYF.

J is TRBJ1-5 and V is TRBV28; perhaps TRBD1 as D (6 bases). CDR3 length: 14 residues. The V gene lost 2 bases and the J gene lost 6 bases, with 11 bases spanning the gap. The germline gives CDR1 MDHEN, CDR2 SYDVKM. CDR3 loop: CASSLAGEGQPQHF. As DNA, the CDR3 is TGTGCCAGCAGTTTAGCAGGGGAAGGTCAGCCCCAGCATTTT.

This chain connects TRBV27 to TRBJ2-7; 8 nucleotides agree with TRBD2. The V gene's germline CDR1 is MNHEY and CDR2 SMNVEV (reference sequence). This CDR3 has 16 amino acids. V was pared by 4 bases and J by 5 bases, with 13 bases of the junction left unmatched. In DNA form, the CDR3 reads TGTGCCAGCAGTTCCTCGAGCGGGAGTGTTATTGACGAGCAGTACTTC. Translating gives CASSSSSGSVIDEQYF.

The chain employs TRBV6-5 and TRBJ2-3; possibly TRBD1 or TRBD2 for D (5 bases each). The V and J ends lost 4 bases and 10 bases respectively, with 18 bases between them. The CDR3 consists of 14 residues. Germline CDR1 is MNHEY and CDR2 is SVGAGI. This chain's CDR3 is CASSSGENQGAQYF. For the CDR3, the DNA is TGTGCCAGCAGTTCCGGGGAGAATCAGGGAGCGCAGTATTTT.

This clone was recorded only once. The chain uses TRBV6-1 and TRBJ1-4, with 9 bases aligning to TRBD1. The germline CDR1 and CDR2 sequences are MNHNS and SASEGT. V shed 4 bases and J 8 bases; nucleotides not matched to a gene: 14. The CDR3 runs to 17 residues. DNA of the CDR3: TGTGCCAGCAGTGGACCGGGACAGGGAAGGTCGGGCGAAAAACTGTTTTTT. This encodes CASSGPGQGRSGEKLFF.

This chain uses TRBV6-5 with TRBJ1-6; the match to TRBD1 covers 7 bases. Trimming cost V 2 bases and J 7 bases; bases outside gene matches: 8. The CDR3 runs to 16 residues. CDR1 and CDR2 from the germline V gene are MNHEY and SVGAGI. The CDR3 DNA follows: TGTGCCAGCAGTTACACCCCGACAGGGAAGAATTCACCCCTCCACTTT. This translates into CASSYTPTGKNSPLHF.

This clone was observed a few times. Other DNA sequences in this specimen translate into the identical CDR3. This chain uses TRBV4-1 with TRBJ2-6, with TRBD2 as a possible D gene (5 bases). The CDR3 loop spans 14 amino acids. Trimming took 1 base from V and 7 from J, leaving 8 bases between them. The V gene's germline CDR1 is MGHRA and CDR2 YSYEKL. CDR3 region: CASSQAGVANVLTF. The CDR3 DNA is TGCGCCAGCAGCCAAGCCGGGGTAGCCAACGTCCTGACTTTC.

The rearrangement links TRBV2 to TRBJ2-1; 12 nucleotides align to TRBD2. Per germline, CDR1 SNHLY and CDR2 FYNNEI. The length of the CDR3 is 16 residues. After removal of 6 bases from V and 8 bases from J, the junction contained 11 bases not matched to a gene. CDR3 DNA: TGTGCCAGCAGCAGAATCGGACTAGCGGGAAGGGATGAGCAGTTCTTC. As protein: CASSRIGLAGRDEQFF.

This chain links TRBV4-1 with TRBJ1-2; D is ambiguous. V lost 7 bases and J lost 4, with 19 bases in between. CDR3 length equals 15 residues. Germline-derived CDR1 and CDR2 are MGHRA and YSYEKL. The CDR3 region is CASTPRSGFRYGYTF. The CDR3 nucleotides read TGCGCCAGCACCCCACGTAGCGGCTTCCGCTATGGCTACACCTTC.

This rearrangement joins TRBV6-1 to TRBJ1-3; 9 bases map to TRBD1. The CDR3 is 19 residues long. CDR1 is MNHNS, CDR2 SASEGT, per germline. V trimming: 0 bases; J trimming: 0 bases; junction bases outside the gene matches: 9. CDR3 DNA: TGTGCCAGCAGTGAAGCGGGGACAGGGAAGGAGAACTCTGGAAACACCATATATTTT. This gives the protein CASSEAGTGKENSGNTIYF.

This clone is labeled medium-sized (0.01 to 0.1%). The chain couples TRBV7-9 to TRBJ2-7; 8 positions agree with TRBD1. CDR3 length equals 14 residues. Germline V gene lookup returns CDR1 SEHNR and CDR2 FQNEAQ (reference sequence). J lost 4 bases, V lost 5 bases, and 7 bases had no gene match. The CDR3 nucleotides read TGTGCCAGCAGCCACCGGGACAGGAATTACGAGCAGTACTTC. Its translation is CASSHRDRNYEQYF.

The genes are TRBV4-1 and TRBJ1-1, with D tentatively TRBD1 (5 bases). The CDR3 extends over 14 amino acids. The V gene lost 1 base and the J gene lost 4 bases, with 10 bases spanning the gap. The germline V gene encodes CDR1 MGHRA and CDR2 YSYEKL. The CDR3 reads CASSQAGGGTEAFF. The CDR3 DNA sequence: TGCGCCAGCAGCCAAGCCGGCGGGGGCACTGAAGCTTTCTTT.

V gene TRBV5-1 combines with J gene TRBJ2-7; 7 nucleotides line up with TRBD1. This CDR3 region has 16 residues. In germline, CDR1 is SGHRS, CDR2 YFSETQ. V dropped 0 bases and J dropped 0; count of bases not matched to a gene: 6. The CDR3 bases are TGCGCCAGCAGCTTGGTAACGAGGGACAGCTCCTACGAGCAGTACTTC. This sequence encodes CASSLVTRDSSYEQYF. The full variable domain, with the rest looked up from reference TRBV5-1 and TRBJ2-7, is KAGVTQTPRYLIKTRGQQVTLSCSPISGHRSVSWYQQTPGQGLQFLFEYFSETQRNKGNFPGRFSGRQFSNSRSEMNVSTLELGDSALYLCASSLVTRDSSYEQYFGPGTRLTVT.

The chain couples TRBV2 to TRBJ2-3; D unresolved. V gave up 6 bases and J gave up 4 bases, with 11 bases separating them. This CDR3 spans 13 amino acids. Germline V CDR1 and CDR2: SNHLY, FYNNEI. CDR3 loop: CASRGPIADTQYF. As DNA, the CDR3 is TGTGCCAGCAGAGGCCCTATTGCAGATACGCAGTATTTT.

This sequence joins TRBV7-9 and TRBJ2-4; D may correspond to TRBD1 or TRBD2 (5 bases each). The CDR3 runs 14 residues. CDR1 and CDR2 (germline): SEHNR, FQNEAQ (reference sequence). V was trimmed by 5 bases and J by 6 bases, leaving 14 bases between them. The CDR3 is CASSNYRDLNIQYF. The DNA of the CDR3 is TGTGCCAGCAGCAATTACCGGGACCTAAACATTCAGTACTTC.

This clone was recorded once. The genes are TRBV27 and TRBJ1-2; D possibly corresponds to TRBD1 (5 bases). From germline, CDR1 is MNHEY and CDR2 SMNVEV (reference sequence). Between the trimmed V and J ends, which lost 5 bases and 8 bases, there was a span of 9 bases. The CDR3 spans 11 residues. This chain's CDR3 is CASSKGSGYTF. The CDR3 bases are TGTGCCAGCAGTAAGGGGTCGGGCTACACCTTC.

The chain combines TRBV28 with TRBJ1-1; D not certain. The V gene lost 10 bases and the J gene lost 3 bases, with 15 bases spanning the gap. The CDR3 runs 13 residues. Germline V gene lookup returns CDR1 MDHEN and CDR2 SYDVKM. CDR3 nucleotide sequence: TGTGCCACCGGACCGGAGGGATACACTGAAGCTTTCTTT. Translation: CATGPEGYTEAFF.

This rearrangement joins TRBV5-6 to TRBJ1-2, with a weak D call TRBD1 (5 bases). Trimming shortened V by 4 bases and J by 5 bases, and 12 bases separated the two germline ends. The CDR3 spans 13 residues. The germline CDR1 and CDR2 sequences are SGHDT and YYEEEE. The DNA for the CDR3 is TGTGCCAGCAGCCGGATGACAGCGTATGGCTACACCTTC. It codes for CASSRMTAYGYTF. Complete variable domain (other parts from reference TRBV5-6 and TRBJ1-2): DAGVTQSPTHLIKTRGQQVTLRCSPKSGHDTVSWYQQALGQGPQFIFQYYEEEERQRGNFPDRFSGHQFPNYSSELNVNALLLGDSALYLCASSRMTAYGYTFGSGTRLTVV.